This TCR beta chain was profiled in a study of a mutant IDH1 vaccine in newly diagnosed glioma. Background on the study: Week 35 was safety follow-up visit V12; week 47 was end-of-study visit V13.

This CDR3 region has 14 residues. V was clipped by 0 bases and J by 9 bases; unmatched bases: 4. Germline V gene sequence: CDR1 MNHEY, CDR2 SMNVEV (reference sequence). Sample time point: week 35, safety follow-up. The investigators gave 300 ug of mutant IDH1 20-mer peptide in each vaccine dose, together with topical imiquimod. As to this clone: Its antigen is not known.

The method was immunoSEQ multiplex PCR; TCRdb's version includes in-frame clones alone and lacks a portion of them. The sample has around 70,000 clones; 84% are singletons. The TCR originated in a man aged 18 to 30 with glioma. This chain links TRBV27 with TRBJ2-4, with 8 bases that match TRBD1. The sample in question was PBMCs, obtained from a glioma patient whose treatment included an IDH1 peptide vaccine. CDR3 nucleotides: TGTGCCAGCAGTTTATCTGAGGGGACAGGCATTCAGTACTTC. It yields the protein CASSLSEGTGIQYF.